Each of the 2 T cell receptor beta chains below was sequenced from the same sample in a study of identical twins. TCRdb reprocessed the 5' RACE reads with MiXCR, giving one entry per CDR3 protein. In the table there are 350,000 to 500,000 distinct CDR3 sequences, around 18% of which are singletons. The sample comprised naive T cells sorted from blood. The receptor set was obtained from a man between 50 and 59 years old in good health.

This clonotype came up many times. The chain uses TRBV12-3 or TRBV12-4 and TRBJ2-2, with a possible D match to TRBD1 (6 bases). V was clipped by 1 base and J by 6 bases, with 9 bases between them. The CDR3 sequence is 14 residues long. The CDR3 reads CASSLEAGAGELFF. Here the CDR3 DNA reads TGTGCCAGCAGTTTAGAGGCAGGGGCCGGGGAGCTGTTTTTT.

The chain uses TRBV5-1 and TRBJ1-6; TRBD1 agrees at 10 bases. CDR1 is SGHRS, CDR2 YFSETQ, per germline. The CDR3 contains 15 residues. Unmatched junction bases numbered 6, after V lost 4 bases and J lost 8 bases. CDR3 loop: CASSRTGTGDSPLHF. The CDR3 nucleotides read TGCGCCAGCAGCAGAACCGGGACAGGGGATTCACCCCTCCACTTT.